The 21 T cell receptor beta chains below all came from one sample that was sequenced in a study of blood T cell repertoires in COVID-19. Libraries were prepared by immunoSEQ multiplex PCR; TCRdb keeps only in-frame clonotypes and omits some of them. The sample has around 84,000 clones, about 80% seen once. The sample consisted of peripheral blood. These receptors all come from a man aged 45-65 years with active or convalescent COVID-19.

The chain's CDR3 is CASSSTGGRNEKLFF. The DNA for the CDR3 is TGTGCCAGCAGCTCGACAGGGGGTCGGAATGAAAAACTGTTTTTT. The chain joins TRBV7-2 to TRBJ1-4, with TRBD1 matching over 9 bases. V lost 4 bases and J lost 5; bases outside the gene matches: 5. Germline CDR1 and CDR2: SGHTA and FQGNSA. The CDR3 loop spans 15 amino acids.

This clone was detected once. V and J are TRBV5-1 and TRBJ2-1; 10 positions match TRBD2. The CDR3 consists of 16 residues. Germline trimming cut 1 base from V and 4 bases from J; bases unmatched to any gene: 5. Germline CDR1 and CDR2: SGHRS and YFSETQ. This CDR3 is CASSLWSGGEYNEQFF. The CDR3 region has the DNA TGCGCCAGCAGCTTGTGGAGCGGGGGGGAGTACAATGAGCAGTTCTTC.

CDR3 amino acids: CASSIDWAGDHNEQFF. The CDR3 region has the DNA TGTGCCAGTAGTATAGATTGGGCGGGGGACCACAATGAGCAGTTCTTC. The chain combines TRBV19 with TRBJ2-1; 7 positions agree with TRBD2. The germline CDR1 and CDR2 sequences are LNHDA and SQIVND (reference sequence). The CDR3 loop spans 16 amino acids. The V segment lost 0 bases and the J segment 5 bases; nucleotides outside the gene matches: 7.

The rearrangement links TRBV7-9 to TRBJ2-2, with 7 bases identical to TRBD2. The germline CDR1 and CDR2 sequences are SEHNR and FQNEAQ (reference sequence). This CDR3 region has 19 residues. V lost 4 bases and J lost 3; bases outside the gene matches: 17. The CDR3 here is CASSSLAGRLAGYTGELFF. In DNA, the CDR3 is TGTGCCAGCAGCTCCCTGGCAGGGAGGTTAGCGGGTTACACCGGGGAGCTGTTTTTT.

The chain recombines TRBV9 with TRBJ1-3, with a tentative D call TRBD1 (5 bases). V lost 0 bases, J lost 4 bases, and 14 bases lay in between. The CDR3 is made up of 16 amino acids. Germline V gene sequence: CDR1 SGDLS, CDR2 YYNGEE. CDR3 amino acids: CASSVGPGPFGNTIYF. The CDR3 DNA is TGTGCCAGCAGCGTAGGTCCAGGGCCGTTCGGAAACACCATATATTTT.

The chain employs TRBV3-1 (or the pseudogene TRBV3-2) and TRBJ2-2, with D possibly TRBD1 on 6 matching bases. The V gene lost 4 bases and the J gene lost 6 bases, with 9 bases spanning the gap. The CDR3 is 13 amino acids. The V gene's germline CDR1 is LGHDT and CDR2 YNNKEL (reference sequence). The CDR3 DNA follows: TGTGCCAGCAGCCTCAGGGGCCCCGGGGAGCTGTTTTTT. Its translation: CASSLRGPGELFF.

J is TRBJ2-3 and V is TRBV5-4; D is unclear. This CDR3 is 16 amino acids long. Germline values: CDR1 SGHNT, CDR2 YYREEE (reference sequence). V gave up 0 bases and J gave up 2 bases, with 13 bases separating them. CDR3 residues: CASSLGERRTTDTQYF. The CDR3 region has the DNA TGTGCCAGCAGCTTGGGTGAGAGAAGAACCACAGATACGCAGTATTTT.

This clone has a single count. The V and J genes are TRBV5-1 and TRBJ2-1; no definite D call. The CDR3 contains 15 residues. V dropped 1 base and J dropped 5 bases, with 13 bases sitting between them. Germline CDR1 SGHRS, CDR2 YFSETQ. In DNA form, the CDR3 reads TGCGCCAGCAGCTTGTCTGCACCTACTAACAATGAGCAGTTCTTC. Its protein product is CASSLSAPTNNEQFF.

This clone was observed a handful of times. The V gene is TRBV5-1, the J gene TRBJ2-1; possibly TRBD1 for D (7 bases). Trimming shortened V by 1 base and J by 9 bases, and 11 bases separated the two germline ends. Germline V CDR1 and CDR2: SGHRS, YFSETQ. CDR3 length: 13 amino acids. The CDR3 sequence: CASSLSGGREQFF. The CDR3, as DNA: TGCGCCAGCAGCTTGTCAGGGGGGCGTGAGCAGTTCTTC.

V gene TRBV28 combines with J gene TRBJ2-7; the match to TRBD2 covers 10 bases. The V segment lost 2 bases and the J segment 10 bases; nucleotides outside the gene matches: 2. The CDR3 consists of 12 residues. Germline CDR1 and CDR2: MDHEN and SYDVKM. The CDR3 here is CASSLQRGGQYF. CDR3 DNA: TGTGCCAGCAGTTTACAGCGGGGGGGACAGTACTTC.

The V gene is TRBV15, the J gene TRBJ1-2; TRBD1 is a possible D gene (6 bases). Germline V gives CDR1 LNHNV, CDR2 YYDKDF (reference sequence). The CDR3 spans 15 residues. The V end was cut by 1 base, the J end by 7 bases, with 16 bases between. The CDR3, as DNA: TGTGCCACCAGCAGAGGTGGGGCAGGGGCGGGTGGCTACACCTTC. This codes for CATSRGGAGAGGYTF.

The chain uses TRBV19 and TRBJ2-7; 10 bases are shared with TRBD1. CDR1 and CDR2 (germline): LNHDA, SQIVND (reference sequence). V lost 8 bases, J lost 7 bases, and 11 bases stayed unmatched. This CDR3 is 14 amino acids long. This CDR3 reads CASRTGTGVGEQYF. DNA of the CDR3: TGTGCCAGTCGTACCGGGACAGGGGTGGGAGAGCAGTACTTC.

Note on this clone: Additional DNA sequences in this sample encode the identical CDR3. The chain combines TRBV7-3 with TRBJ2-6; TRBD1 aligns across 12 bases. Germline V gene sequence: CDR1 SGHTA, CDR2 FQGTGA. The CDR3 totals 22 residues. V was pared by 5 bases and J by 4 bases, with 21 bases of the junction left unmatched. The CDR3 spells CASSDWASGQGAGDYGANVLTF. The CDR3 region has the DNA TGTGCCAGCAGCGACTGGGCTTCGGGACAGGGGGCGGGTGATTACGGGGCCAACGTCCTGACTTTC.

This clone was found a few times. The gene calls are TRBV7-3 and TRBJ2-4, with D possibly TRBD2 on 5 matching bases. V lost 2 bases, J lost 1 base, and 6 bases lay in between. The CDR3 has 14 amino acids. Per the germline V gene, CDR1 is SGHTA and CDR2 is FQGTGA. The CDR3 bases are TGTGCCAGCAGCTTAGGCGGGGCCAAAAACATTCAGTACTTC. This gives the protein CASSLGGAKNIQYF. Variable domain in full (rest from reference TRBV7-3 and TRBJ2-4): GAGVSQTPSNKVTEKGKYVELRCDPISGHTALYWYRQSLGQGPEFLIYFQGTGAADDSGLPNDRFFAVRPEGSVSTLKIQRTERGDSAVYLCASSLGGAKNIQYFGAGTRLSVL.

V is TRBV2 and J is TRBJ1-6; 10 nucleotides agree with TRBD1. Germline loops: CDR1 SNHLY, CDR2 FYNNEI. The CDR3 is 17 residues long. J lost 4 bases, V lost 2 bases, and 5 bases had no gene match. CDR3 residues: CASSERTGGRYNSPLHF. Here the CDR3 DNA reads TGTGCCAGCAGTGAACGGACAGGGGGTCGATATAATTCACCCCTCCACTTT.

A single count supports this clone. The rearrangement links TRBV10-2 to TRBJ1-1; TRBD1 matches 7 bases. This CDR3 comprises 14 residues. J gave up 5 bases and V 6 bases, and 9 bases lay outside the gene matches. Germline values: CDR1 WSHSY, CDR2 SAAADI. CDR3 bases: TGCGCCAGCAGACCGACAGGGTTCGGAACTGAAGCTTTCTTT. It codes for CASRPTGFGTEAFF.

The J gene is TRBJ2-5, the V gene TRBV5-4; 8 bases are shared with TRBD2. The CDR3 has 14 residues. Looked up from germline, CDR1 is SGHNT and CDR2 is YYREEE (reference sequence). Trimming at V came to 4 bases and at J to 4 bases, leaving 6 bases not matched to a gene. The CDR3 region has the DNA TGTGCCAGCAGCGTACGGGGGGGCCCAGAGACCCAGTACTTC. Translating it yields CASSVRGGPETQYF. Together with reference TRBV5-4 and TRBJ2-5, the CDR3 gives the full variable domain: ETGVTQSPTHLIKTRGQQVTLRCSSQSGHNTVSWYQQALGQGPQFIFQYYREEENGRGNFPPRFSGLQFPNYSSELNVNALELDDSALYLCASSVRGGPETQYFGPGTRLLVL.

This clone was counted only a few times. The V gene is TRBV19, the J gene TRBJ1-2; a weak D match, TRBD1 (6 bases). Germline V gene lookup returns CDR1 LNHDA and CDR2 SQIVND (reference sequence). The CDR3 totals 14 residues. Trimming took 6 bases from V and 8 from J, leaving 19 bases between them. In nucleotides, the CDR3 is TGTGCCAGTAGACCCCAAGGGGGGGCGCGGGGCTACACCTTC. This encodes CASRPQGGARGYTF. The variable domain in full, completed from reference TRBV19 and TRBJ1-2, reads DGGITQSPKYLFRKEGQNVTLSCEQNLNHDAMYWYRQDPGQGLRLIYYSQIVNDFQKGDIAEGYSVSREKKESFPLTVTSAQKNPTAFYLCASRPQGGARGYTFGSGTRLTVV.

This clone was seen a few times. The sample has other DNA sequences that encode this CDR3 too. This chain uses TRBV3-1 (or the pseudogene TRBV3-2) with TRBJ2-5; 8 bases are a match to TRBD2. The CDR3 covers 15 residues. From germline, CDR1 is LGHDT and CDR2 YNNKEL (reference sequence). Trimming at V came to 3 bases and at J to 5 bases, leaving 8 bases not matched to a gene. CDR3 DNA: TGTGCCAGCAGCCAGGCCGGGACTAGTGGGGAGACCCAGTACTTC. Its protein product is CASSQAGTSGETQYF.

In this sample, this clone turned up a few times. V and J are TRBV3-1 (or the pseudogene TRBV3-2) and TRBJ1-6, with 7 nucleotides matching TRBD1. Looked up from germline, CDR1 is LGHDT and CDR2 is YNNKEL (reference sequence). The junction had 6 bases not matched to a gene; V was cut back by 5 bases and J by 5 bases. The CDR3 spans 15 residues. This CDR3 is CASSTQGGHNSPLHF. The CDR3 coding sequence is TGTGCCAGCAGCACCCAGGGGGGTCATAATTCACCCCTCCACTTT.

This clone appeared a few times. The chain employs TRBV25-1 and TRBJ2-1, with TRBD1 matching over 9 bases. Germline V gene sequence: CDR1 MGHDK, CDR2 SYGVNS. Unmatched junction bases numbered 8, after V lost 1 base and J lost 4 bases. The CDR3 extends over 17 amino acids. CDR3 region: CASSESTGTGNYNEQFF. CDR3 coding DNA: TGTGCCAGCAGTGAATCTACCGGGACAGGGAATTACAATGAGCAGTTCTTC.